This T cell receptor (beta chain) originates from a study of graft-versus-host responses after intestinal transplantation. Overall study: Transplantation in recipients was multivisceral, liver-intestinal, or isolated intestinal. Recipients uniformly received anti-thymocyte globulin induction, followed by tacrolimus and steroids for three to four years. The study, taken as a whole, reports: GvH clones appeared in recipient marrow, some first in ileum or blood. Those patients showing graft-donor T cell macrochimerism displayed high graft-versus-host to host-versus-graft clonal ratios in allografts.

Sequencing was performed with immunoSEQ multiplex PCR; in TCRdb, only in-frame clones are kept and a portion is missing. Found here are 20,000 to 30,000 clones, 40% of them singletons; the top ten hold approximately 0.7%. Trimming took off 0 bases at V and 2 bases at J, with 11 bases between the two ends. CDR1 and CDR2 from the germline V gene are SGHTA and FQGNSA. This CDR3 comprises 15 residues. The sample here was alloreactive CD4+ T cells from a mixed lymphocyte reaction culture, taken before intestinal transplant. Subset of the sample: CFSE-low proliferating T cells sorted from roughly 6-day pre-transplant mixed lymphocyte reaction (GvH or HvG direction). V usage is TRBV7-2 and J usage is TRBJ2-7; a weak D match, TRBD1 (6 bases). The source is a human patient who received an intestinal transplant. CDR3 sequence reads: CASSLAGGPPYEQYF. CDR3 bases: TGTGCCAGCAGCTTAGCAGGGGGACCCCCCTACGAGCAGTACTTC. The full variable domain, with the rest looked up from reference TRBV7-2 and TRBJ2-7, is GAGVSQSPSNKVTEKGKDVELRCDPISGHTALYWYRQSLGQGLEFLIYFQGNSAPDKSGLPSDRFSAERTGGSVSTLTIQRTQQEDSAVYLCASSLAGGPPYEQYFGPGTRLTVT.